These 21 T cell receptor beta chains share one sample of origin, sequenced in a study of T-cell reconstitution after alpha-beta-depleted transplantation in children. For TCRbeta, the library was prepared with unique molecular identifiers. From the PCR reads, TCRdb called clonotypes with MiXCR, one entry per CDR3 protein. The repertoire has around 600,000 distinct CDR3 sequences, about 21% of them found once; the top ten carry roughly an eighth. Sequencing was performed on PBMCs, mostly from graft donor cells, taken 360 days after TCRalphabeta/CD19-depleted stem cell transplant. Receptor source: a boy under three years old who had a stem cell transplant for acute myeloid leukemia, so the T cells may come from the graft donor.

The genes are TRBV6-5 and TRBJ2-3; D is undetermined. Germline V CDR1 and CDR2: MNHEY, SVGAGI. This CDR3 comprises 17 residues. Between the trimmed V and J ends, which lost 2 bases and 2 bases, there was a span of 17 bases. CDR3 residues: CASSYAIRWQTTDTQYF. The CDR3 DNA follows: TGTGCCAGCAGTTACGCCATTCGTTGGCAGACCACAGATACGCAGTATTTT.

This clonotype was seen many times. The CDR3 reads CASSDIWTEAFF. For the CDR3, the DNA is TGTGCCAGCAGCGATATTTGGACTGAAGCTTTCTTT. The genes are TRBV7-9 and TRBJ1-1; D gene ambiguous. Trimming stripped 5 bases from V and 5 bases from J, with 9 bases between. There are 12 residues in the CDR3. In germline, CDR1 is SEHNR, CDR2 FQNEAQ (reference sequence).

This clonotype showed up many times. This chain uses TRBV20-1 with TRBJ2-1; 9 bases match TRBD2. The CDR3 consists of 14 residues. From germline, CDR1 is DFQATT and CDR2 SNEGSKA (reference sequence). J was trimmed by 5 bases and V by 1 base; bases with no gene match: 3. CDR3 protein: CSARGGGGDNEQFF. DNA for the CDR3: TGCAGTGCTAGAGGGGGCGGGGGGGACAATGAGCAGTTCTTC.

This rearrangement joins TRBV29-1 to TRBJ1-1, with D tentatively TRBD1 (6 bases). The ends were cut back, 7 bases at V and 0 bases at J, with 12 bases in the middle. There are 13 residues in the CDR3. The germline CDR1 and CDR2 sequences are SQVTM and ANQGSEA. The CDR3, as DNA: TGCAGCGCTGAGAGGGGGATGAACACTGAAGCTTTCTTT. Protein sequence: CSAERGMNTEAFF.

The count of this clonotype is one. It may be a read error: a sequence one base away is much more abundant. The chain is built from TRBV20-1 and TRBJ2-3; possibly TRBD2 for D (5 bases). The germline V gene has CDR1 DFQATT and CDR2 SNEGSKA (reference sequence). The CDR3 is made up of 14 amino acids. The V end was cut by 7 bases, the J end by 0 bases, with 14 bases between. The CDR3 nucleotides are TGCAGTGTCCGTAGAGGGTCTAGCACAGATACGCAGTATTTT. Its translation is CSVRRGSSTDTQYF.

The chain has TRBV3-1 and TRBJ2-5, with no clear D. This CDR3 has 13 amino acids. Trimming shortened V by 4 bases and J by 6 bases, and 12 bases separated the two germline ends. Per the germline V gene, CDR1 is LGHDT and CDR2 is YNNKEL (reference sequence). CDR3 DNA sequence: TGTGCCAGCAGCCTGCCGGTACTACAGACCCAGTACTTC. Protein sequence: CASSLPVLQTQYF.

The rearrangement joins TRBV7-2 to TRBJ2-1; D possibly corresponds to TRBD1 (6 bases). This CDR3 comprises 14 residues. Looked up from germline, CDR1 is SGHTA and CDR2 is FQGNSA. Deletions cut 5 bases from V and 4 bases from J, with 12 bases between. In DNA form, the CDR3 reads TGTGCCAGCAGCGTGACAGGCCCTTACAATGAGCAGTTCTTC. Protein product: CASSVTGPYNEQFF.

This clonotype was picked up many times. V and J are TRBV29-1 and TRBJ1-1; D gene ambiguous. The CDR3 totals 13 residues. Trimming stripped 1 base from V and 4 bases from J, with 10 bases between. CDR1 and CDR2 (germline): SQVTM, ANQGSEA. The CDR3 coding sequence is TGCAGCGTTGAAGGGAGGATGGGCACTGAAGCTTTCTTT. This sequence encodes CSVEGRMGTEAFF.

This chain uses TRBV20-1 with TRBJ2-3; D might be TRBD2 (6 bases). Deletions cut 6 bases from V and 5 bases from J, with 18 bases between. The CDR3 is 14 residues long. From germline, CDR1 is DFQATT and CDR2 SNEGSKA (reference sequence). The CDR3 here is CSASRSGVKDTQYF. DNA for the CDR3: TGCAGTGCCTCCCGGTCGGGGGTGAAAGATACGCAGTATTTT.

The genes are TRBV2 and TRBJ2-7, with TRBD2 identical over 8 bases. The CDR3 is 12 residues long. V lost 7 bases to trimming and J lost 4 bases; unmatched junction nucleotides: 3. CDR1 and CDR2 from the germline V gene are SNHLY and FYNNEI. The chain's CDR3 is CASTGGVYEQYF. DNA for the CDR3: TGTGCCAGCACGGGAGGGGTTTACGAGCAGTACTTC.

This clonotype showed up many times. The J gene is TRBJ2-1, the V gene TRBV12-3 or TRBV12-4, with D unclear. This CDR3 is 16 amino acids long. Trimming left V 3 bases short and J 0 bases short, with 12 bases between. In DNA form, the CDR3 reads TGTGCCAGCAGTTTGGCCTGGGGAAGCTCCTACAATGAGCAGTTCTTC. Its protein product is CASSLAWGSSYNEQFF.

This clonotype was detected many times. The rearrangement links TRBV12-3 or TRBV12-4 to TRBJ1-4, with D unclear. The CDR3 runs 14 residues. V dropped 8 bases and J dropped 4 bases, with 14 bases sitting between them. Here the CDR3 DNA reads TGTGCCAGCCGTTCCCGGCCTAATAATGAAAAACTGTTTTTT. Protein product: CASRSRPNNEKLFF.

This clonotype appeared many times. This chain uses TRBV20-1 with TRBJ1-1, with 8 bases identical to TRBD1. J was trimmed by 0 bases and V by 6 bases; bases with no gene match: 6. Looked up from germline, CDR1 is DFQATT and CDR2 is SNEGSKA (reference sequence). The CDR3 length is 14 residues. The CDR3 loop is CSAPDRVMNTEAFF. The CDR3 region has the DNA TGCAGTGCACCGGACAGGGTGATGAACACTGAAGCTTTCTTT.

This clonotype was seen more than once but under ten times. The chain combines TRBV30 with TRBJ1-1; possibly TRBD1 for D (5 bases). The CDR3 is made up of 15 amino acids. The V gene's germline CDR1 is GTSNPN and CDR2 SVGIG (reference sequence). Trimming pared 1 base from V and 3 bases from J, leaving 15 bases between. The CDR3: CAWSALIGEDTEAFF. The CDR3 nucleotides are TGTGCCTGGAGTGCCTTGATAGGGGAAGACACTGAAGCTTTCTTT.

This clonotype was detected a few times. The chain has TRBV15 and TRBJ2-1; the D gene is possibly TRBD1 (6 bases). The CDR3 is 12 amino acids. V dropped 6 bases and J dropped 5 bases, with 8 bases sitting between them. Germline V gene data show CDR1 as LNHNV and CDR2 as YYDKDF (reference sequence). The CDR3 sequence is CATRYRDNEQFF. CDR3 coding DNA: TGTGCCACCAGGTACAGGGACAATGAGCAGTTCTTC.

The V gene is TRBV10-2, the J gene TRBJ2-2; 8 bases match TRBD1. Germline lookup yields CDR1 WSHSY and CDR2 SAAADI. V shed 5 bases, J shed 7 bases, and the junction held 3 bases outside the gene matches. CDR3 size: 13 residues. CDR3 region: CASSTGGGGELFF. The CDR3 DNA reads TGCGCCAGCAGTACAGGGGGAGGCGGGGAGCTGTTTTTT.

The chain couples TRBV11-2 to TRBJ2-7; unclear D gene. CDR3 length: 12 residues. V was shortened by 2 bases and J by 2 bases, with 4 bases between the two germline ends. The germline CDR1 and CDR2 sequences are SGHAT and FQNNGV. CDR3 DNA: TGTGCCAGCAGCTTAAGCGCCTACGAGCAGTACTTC. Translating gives CASSLSAYEQYF. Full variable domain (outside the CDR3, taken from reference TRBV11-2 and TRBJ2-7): EAGVAQSPRYKIIEKRQSVAFWCNPISGHATLYWYQQILGQGPKLLIQFQNNGVVDDSQLPKDRFSAERLKGVDSTLKIQPAKLEDSAVYLCASSLSAYEQYFGPGTRLTVT.

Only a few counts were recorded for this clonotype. This CDR3 reads CAISESKGQGLKSYEQYF. In DNA, the CDR3 is TGTGCCATCAGTGAGTCGAAAGGACAGGGGCTCAAGTCCTACGAGCAGTACTTC. The V call is TRBV10-3, the J call TRBJ2-7, with 9 bases identical to TRBD1. V gave up 0 bases and J gave up 1 base; unmatched junction bases: 10. Germline CDR1 and CDR2: ENHRY and SYGVKD. This CDR3 has 18 amino acids.

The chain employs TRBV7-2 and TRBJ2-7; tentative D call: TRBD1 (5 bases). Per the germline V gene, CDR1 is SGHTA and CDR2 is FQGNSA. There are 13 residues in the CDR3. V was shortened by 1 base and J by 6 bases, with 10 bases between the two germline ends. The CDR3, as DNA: TGTGCCAGCAGCTTAGTCGCAGGGCCCGAGCAGTACTTC. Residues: CASSLVAGPEQYF.

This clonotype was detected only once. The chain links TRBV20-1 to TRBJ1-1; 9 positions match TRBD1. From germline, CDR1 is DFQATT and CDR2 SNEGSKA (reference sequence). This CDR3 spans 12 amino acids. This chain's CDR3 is CAPRDRATEAFF. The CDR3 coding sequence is TGCGCCCCCCGGGACAGGGCGACTGAAGCTTTCTTT.

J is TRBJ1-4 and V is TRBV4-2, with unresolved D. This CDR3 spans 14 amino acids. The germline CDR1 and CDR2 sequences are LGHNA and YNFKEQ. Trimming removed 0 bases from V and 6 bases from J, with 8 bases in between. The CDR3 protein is CASSQEREDEKLFF. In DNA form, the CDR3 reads TGTGCCAGCAGCCAAGAGCGGGAGGATGAAAAACTGTTTTTT.